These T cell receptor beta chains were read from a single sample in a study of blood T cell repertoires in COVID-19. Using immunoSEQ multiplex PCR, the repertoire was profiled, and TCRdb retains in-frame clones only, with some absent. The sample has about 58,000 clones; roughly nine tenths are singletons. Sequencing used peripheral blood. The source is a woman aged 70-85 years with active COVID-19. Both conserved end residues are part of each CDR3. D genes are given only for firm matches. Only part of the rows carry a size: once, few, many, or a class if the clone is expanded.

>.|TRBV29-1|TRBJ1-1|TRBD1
TGCAGCGCCGGACAGGGTCGGACTGAAGCTTTCTTT
CSAGQGRTEAFF
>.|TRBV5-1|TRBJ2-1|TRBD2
TGCGCCAGCAGCTTGGGAGGGACTAGCGGATACAATGAGCAGTTCTTC
CASSLGGTSGYNEQFF
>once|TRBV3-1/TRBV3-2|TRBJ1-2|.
TGTGCCAGCAGCCTCGACCGGGGTTTAGGTGGCTACACCTTC
CASSLDRGLGGYTF
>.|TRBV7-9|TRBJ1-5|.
TGTGCCAGCAGCTTAGCTGGGGGCGGCAATCAGCCCCAGCATTTT
CASSLAGGGNQPQHF
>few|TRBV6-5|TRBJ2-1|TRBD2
TGTGCCAGCAGATGGACTAGCACCACCGGGCAGTTCTTC
CASRWTSTTGQFF
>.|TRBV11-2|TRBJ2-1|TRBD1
TGTGCCAGCAGCCGTGGACAGGGTGGGGTCAATGAGCAGTTCTTC
CASSRGQGGVNEQFF
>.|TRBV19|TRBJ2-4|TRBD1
TGTGCCAGTAACAGGGGGCGGGGAAACATTCAGTACTTC
CASNRGRGNIQYF
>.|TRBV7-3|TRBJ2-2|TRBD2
TGTGCCAGCAGCTCGAGGGAGGGTCTCACCGGGGAGCTGTTTTTT
CASSSREGLTGELFF
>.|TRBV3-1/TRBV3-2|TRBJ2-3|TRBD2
TGTGCCAGCAGCCAAGAGGGACTAGCGGGGGCAAGCACAGATACGCAGTATTTT
CASSQEGLAGASTDTQYF
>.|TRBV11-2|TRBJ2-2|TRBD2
TGTGCCAGCAGCTTAGCGGGGACTAGCGGGAGGAGCACCGGGGAGCTGTTTTTT
CASSLAGTSGRSTGELFF
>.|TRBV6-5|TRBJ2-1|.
TGTGCCAGCAGTCCGGGTTACAATGAGCAGTTCTTC
CASSPGYNEQFF
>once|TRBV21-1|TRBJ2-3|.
TGTGCCAGCAGCAAGGGCCCCGAGCATGGAGATACGCAGTATTTT
CASSKGPEHGDTQYF
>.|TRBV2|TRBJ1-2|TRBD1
TGTGCCAGCAGTGAACAGGGGGAGGAGGGCTACACCTTC
CASSEQGEEGYTF
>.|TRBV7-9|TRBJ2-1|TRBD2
TGTGCCAGCAGCACCGGGACTAGCGGGAGGAGCTCCGCGGATGAGCAGTTCTTC
CASSTGTSGRSSADEQFF
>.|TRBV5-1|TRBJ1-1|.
TGCGCCAGCAGCTTGGGTGCCGCGCTTCAGGGGTCAGCTTTCTTT
CASSLGAALQGSAFF
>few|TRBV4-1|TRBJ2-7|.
TGCGCCAGCAGCCACCATACCACGACTGAAGCCCGGGGATACGAGCAGTACTTC
CASSHHTTTEARGYEQYF
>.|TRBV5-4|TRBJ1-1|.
TGTGCCAGCAGCTTGGGGGGCATGAACACTGAAGCTTTCTTT
CASSLGGMNTEAFF
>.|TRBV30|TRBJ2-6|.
TGTGCCTGGAGTGTACTCGGGAGCTCTGGGGCCAACGTCCTGACTTTC
CAWSVLGSSGANVLTF
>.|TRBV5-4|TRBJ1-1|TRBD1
TGTGCCAGCAGCTTGGAAGGGGGCATTAGCACTGAAGCTTTCTTT
CASSLEGGISTEAFF
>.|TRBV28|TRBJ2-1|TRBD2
TGTGCCGGAAGGGCGGGAGCTTACAATGAGCAGTTCTTC
CAGRAGAYNEQFF
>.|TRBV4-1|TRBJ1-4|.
TGCGCCAGCAGCCAAAGACTGAGGATGGGTGAAAAACTGTTTTTT
CASSQRLRMGEKLFF
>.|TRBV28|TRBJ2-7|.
TGTGCCAGCAGTTCAGGGTTTCCCTCCTACGAGCAGTACTTC
CASSSGFPSYEQYF
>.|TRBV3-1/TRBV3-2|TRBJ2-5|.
TGTGCCAGCAGCCAACCGGGAGACGAAGAGACCCAGTACTTC
CASSQPGDEETQYF
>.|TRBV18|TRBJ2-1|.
TGTGCCAGCTCACCACCCTCGGGACACTCCTACAATGAGCAGTTCTTC
CASSPPSGHSYNEQFF
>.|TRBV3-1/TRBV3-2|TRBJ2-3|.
TGTGCCAGCAGCCGCTTCCGAAGCCTTAGCACAGATACGCAGTATTTT
CASSRFRSLSTDTQYF
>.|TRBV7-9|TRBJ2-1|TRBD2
TGTGCCAGCAGCGAAATAGCGGGAGGGGAGCAGTTCTTC
CASSEIAGGEQFF
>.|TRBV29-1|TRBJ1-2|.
TGCAGCGTTGAGGGCAGGGGTTTGGAAGGCTACACCTTC
CSVEGRGLEGYTF
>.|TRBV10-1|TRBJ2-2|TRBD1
TGCGCCAGCAGTGACCGACAGGGGGCGGGCGGGGAGCTGTTTTTT
CASSDRQGAGGELFF
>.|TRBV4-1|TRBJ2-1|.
TGCGCCAGCAGCCAAGATTGGCAGTCCTACAATGAGCAGTTCTTC
CASSQDWQSYNEQFF
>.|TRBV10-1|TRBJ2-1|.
TGCGCCAGCAGTGAATCAGTTAACAATGAGCAGTTCTTC
CASSESVNNEQFF
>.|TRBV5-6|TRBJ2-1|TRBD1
TGTGCCAGCAGCTTGGGACAGGGGGTTAATGAGCAGTTCTTC
CASSLGQGVNEQFF
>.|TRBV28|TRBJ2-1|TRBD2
TGTGCCAGCAGTTTTCCCCGCGGGAGGTCTCAGTTCTTC
CASSFPRGRSQFF
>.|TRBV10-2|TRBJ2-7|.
TGCGCCAGCAGTGACTACAGGGCCCTCTCCTACGAGCAGTACTTC
CASSDYRALSYEQYF
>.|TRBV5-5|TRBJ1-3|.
TGTGCCAGCAGCTTGGGACAGGTCTCTGGAAACACCATATATTTT
CASSLGQVSGNTIYF
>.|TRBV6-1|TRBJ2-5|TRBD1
TGTGCCAGCAGTGAATACGGACAGGACCATTGGGAGACCCAGTACTTC
CASSEYGQDHWETQYF
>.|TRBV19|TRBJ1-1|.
TGTGCCAGTAGTTTACGGCGGGGGAACACTGAAGCTTTCTTT
CASSLRRGNTEAFF
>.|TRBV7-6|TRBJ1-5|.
TGTGCCAGCAGCTTATATGCGGGGTTTCATCAGCCCCAGCATTTT
CASSLYAGFHQPQHF
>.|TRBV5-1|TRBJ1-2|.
TGCGCCAGCAGCTTGGTTCAGGGCCGAGAAGGCTACACCTTC
CASSLVQGREGYTF
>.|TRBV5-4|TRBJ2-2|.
TGTGCCAGCAGCTTGCAGGGCACCGGGGAGCTGTTTTTT
CASSLQGTGELFF
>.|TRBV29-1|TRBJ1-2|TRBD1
TGCAGCGTAGACATCGGGACAGGGGCAGGCTACACCTTC
CSVDIGTGAGYTF
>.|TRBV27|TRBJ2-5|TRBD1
TGTGCCAGCAGCCGAAACGTGGGACAGGTTCAAGAGACCCAGTACTTC
CASSRNVGQVQETQYF
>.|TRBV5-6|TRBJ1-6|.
TGTGCCAGCAGCCCCCGGGGTTCACCCCTCCACTTT
CASSPRGSPLHF
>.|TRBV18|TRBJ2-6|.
TGTGCCAGCTCACCCCTCCCCTTAGCGGCAACCTCTGGGGCCAACGTCCTGACTTTC
CASSPLPLAATSGANVLTF
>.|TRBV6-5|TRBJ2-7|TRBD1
TGTGCCAGCAGCCGCATGGACAGGAGCTCCTACGAGCAGTACTTC
CASSRMDRSSYEQYF